The 5 T cell receptor beta chains reported below all come from one sample, sequenced in a study of blood T cells in healthy people across ages. The second PCR ran 7 to 11 cycles with a sample-barcoded 5' primer and J-beta primers. TCRdb re-called the 5' RACE reads through MiXCR, storing one row per CDR3 protein. This table has hundreds of thousands of distinct CDR3 sequences, around 21% appearing once. Sequencing was done on a sample of blood. The receptor set was obtained from a man aged 70 or older in good health.

This sequence joins TRBV7-9 and TRBJ2-5; 11 nucleotides align to TRBD2. J gave up 4 bases and V 6 bases, and 4 bases lay outside the gene matches. This CDR3 contains 14 residues. The germline V gene has CDR1 SEHNR and CDR2 FQNEAQ (reference sequence). This CDR3 is CASREGLAAETQYF. The CDR3 DNA sequence: TGTGCCAGCAGGGAGGGACTAGCGGCAGAGACCCAGTACTTC. Full variable domain (outside the CDR3, taken from reference TRBV7-9 and TRBJ2-5): DTGVSQNPRHKITKRGQNVTFRCDPISEHNRLYWYRQTLGQGPEFLTYFQNEAQLEKSRLLSDRFSAERPKGSFSTLEIQRTEQGDSAMYLCASREGLAAETQYFGPGTRLLVL.

The table lists this clonotype with a few counts. V and J are TRBV9 and TRBJ2-2; 9 positions match TRBD1. CDR3 length: 16 amino acids. Germline V gene sequence: CDR1 SGDLS, CDR2 YYNGEE. Trimming took 4 bases from V and 3 from J; bases not matched to a gene: 7. The CDR3 region has the DNA TGTGCCAGCAGCCTCGGGGACAGGGTTCACACCGGGGAGCTGTTTTTT. Translated: CASSLGDRVHTGELFF.

This clonotype was counted many times. This chain connects TRBV7-9 to TRBJ1-3, with D possibly matching TRBD1 (5 bases). CDR1 and CDR2 from the germline V gene are SEHNR and FQNEAQ (reference sequence). V lost 8 bases to trimming and J lost 0 bases, with 14 bases between them. The CDR3 sequence is 15 residues long. In DNA form, the CDR3 reads TGTGCCAGCGAGGACCGGGGGGTCTCTGGAAACACCATATATTTT. This encodes CASEDRGVSGNTIYF. The full variable domain, rest sourced from reference TRBV7-9 and TRBJ1-3, is DTGVSQNPRHKITKRGQNVTFRCDPISEHNRLYWYRQTLGQGPEFLTYFQNEAQLEKSRLLSDRFSAERPKGSFSTLEIQRTEQGDSAMYLCASEDRGVSGNTIYFGEGSWLTVV.

The V and J genes are TRBV6-6 and TRBJ2-4; 11 bases line up with TRBD2. TRBJ2-7 explains the end of the DNA better; the J call may be wrong. Looked up from germline, CDR1 is MNHNY and CDR2 is SVGAGI (reference sequence). The CDR3 is 14 amino acids. CDR3: CASRTSGNTYEQYF. The CDR3 DNA is TGTGCCAGCAGGACTAGCGGGAATACCTACGAGCAGTACTTC.

This clonotype was picked up a small number of times. J is TRBJ2-7 and V is TRBV4-1; D unclear. The V end lost 4 bases, the J end lost 2 bases, and 9 bases lay between the germline ends. This CDR3 region has 13 residues. Looked up from germline, CDR1 is MGHRA and CDR2 is YSYEKL. The CDR3 nucleotides read TGCGCCAGCAGCCTCGAAGGGACCTACGAGCAGTACTTC. This codes for CASSLEGTYEQYF.